This is a list of T cell receptor beta chains from one sample in a study of human versus mouse CDR3 diversity and MHC coevolution. Data came from immunoSEQ multiplex PCR; TCRdb stores just in-frame clones and leaves some out. The table has 75,000 to 90,000 clones, around 93% seen once. What was sequenced was naive CD4+ T cells from blood. The receptor source for this set is a person between 25 and 70 years old in good health. CDR3s leave out the opening cysteine and the closing phenylalanine or tryptophan. Fields, in order: CDR3 protein, J gene, CDR3 length, V gene.

CDR3 protein: ASSRQGNWNTEAF
J gene: TRBJ1-1
CDR3 length: 13
V gene: TRBV9

CDR3 protein: ASSPGVNTEAF
J gene: TRBJ1-1
CDR3 length: 11
V gene: TRBV18

CDR3 protein: ASTETGGGGYT
J gene: TRBJ1-2
CDR3 length: 11
V gene: TRBV27

CDR3 protein: SVREGEAF
J gene: TRBJ1-1
CDR3 length: 8
V gene: TRBV29-1

CDR3 protein: ASSLRGGPTDTQY
J gene: TRBJ2-3
CDR3 length: 13
V gene: TRBV7-3

CDR3 protein: ASSPRDRDNSPLH
J gene: TRBJ1-6
CDR3 length: 13
V gene: TRBV19

CDR3 protein: ASSFRSGQLLGSYNEQF
J gene: TRBJ2-1
CDR3 length: 17
V gene: TRBV11-2

CDR3 protein: ASNPWGGTEAF
J gene: TRBJ1-1
CDR3 length: 11
V gene: TRBV9

CDR3 protein: ASSSLAGSRHEQF
J gene: TRBJ2-1
CDR3 length: 13
V gene: TRBV5-1

CDR3 protein: ASSPGQATIPGNTIY
J gene: TRBJ1-3
CDR3 length: 15
V gene: TRBV18

CDR3 protein: ASSYIGTVSYNEQF
J gene: TRBJ2-1
CDR3 length: 14
V gene: TRBV6-5

CDR3 protein: ASSSYPSGLYEQY
J gene: TRBJ2-7
CDR3 length: 13
V gene: TRBV6-5

CDR3 protein: ASGLGQGRSGELF
J gene: TRBJ2-2
CDR3 length: 13
V gene: TRBV12-5

CDR3 protein: ASSSHRRDTEAF
J gene: TRBJ1-1
CDR3 length: 12
V gene: TRBV7-9

CDR3 protein: ASSPRQAENQPQH
J gene: TRBJ1-5
CDR3 length: 13
V gene: TRBV7-8

CDR3 protein: ASSKTRDISSGNTIY
J gene: TRBJ1-3
CDR3 length: 15
V gene: TRBV21-1

CDR3 protein: ASTSDRMNTEAF
J gene: TRBJ1-1
CDR3 length: 12
V gene: TRBV11-3

CDR3 protein: ASSLSGISYEQY
J gene: TRBJ2-7
CDR3 length: 12
V gene: TRBV6-6

CDR3 protein: ATTQGAPTEQY
J gene: NA
CDR3 length: 11
V gene: TRBV10-3

CDR3 protein: ASSQAVAPGELF
J gene: TRBJ2-2
CDR3 length: 12
V gene: TRBV4-3

CDR3 protein: ASSSQGWSNQPQH
J gene: TRBJ1-5
CDR3 length: 13
V gene: TRBV7-2

CDR3 protein: ASSRRQGRTDTQY
J gene: TRBJ2-3
CDR3 length: 13
V gene: TRBV19

CDR3 protein: ASSSGTSGSSYNEQF
J gene: TRBJ2-1
CDR3 length: 15
V gene: TRBV28

CDR3 protein: ASSPGTGGPGYEQY
J gene: TRBJ2-7
CDR3 length: 14
V gene: TRBV18

CDR3 protein: AISETETYEQY
J gene: TRBJ2-7
CDR3 length: 11
V gene: TRBV10-3

CDR3 protein: ASSDSTATEAF
J gene: TRBJ1-1
CDR3 length: 11
V gene: TRBV6-4

CDR3 protein: ASSFRSDGNIQY
J gene: TRBJ2-4
CDR3 length: 12
V gene: TRBV7-9

CDR3 protein: ASSLEYLNNEQF
J gene: TRBJ2-1
CDR3 length: 12
V gene: TRBV5-1

CDR3 protein: SVAIGGSRSGQF
J gene: TRBJ2-1
CDR3 length: 12
V gene: TRBV29-1

CDR3 protein: ASTGGFYGYT
J gene: TRBJ1-2
CDR3 length: 10
V gene: TRBV30

CDR3 protein: ASSFQGEAWVSQPQH
J gene: TRBJ1-5
CDR3 length: 15
V gene: TRBV5-5

CDR3 protein: ASSTRSGGYEQY
J gene: TRBJ2-7
CDR3 length: 12
V gene: TRBV7-2

CDR3 protein: ASGPGETQY
J gene: TRBJ2-5
CDR3 length: 9
V gene: TRBV7-2

CDR3 protein: ASSLKLAGGPGELF
J gene: TRBJ2-2
CDR3 length: 14
V gene: TRBV5-1

CDR3 protein: ASSQVGQGSAKNIQY
J gene: TRBJ2-4
CDR3 length: 15
V gene: TRBV4-1

CDR3 protein: ASSLSKRGGTDTQY
J gene: TRBJ2-3
CDR3 length: 14
V gene: TRBV7-2

CDR3 protein: ATGGTGPYEQY
J gene: TRBJ2-7
CDR3 length: 11
V gene: TRBV15

CDR3 protein: ASSSTVSYEQY
J gene: TRBJ2-7
CDR3 length: 11
V gene: TRBV5-1

CDR3 protein: ASSLVWGRGRGNQPQH
J gene: TRBJ1-5
CDR3 length: 16
V gene: TRBV7-8

CDR3 protein: ASSTGRVDTGELF
J gene: TRBJ2-2
CDR3 length: 13
V gene: TRBV19

CDR3 protein: ASSVSGETQY
J gene: TRBJ2-5
CDR3 length: 10
V gene: TRBV5-1

CDR3 protein: ASSLVGPPLGNEQY
J gene: TRBJ2-7
CDR3 length: 14
V gene: TRBV7-2

CDR3 protein: ASGDSRSYNEQF
J gene: TRBJ2-1
CDR3 length: 12
V gene: TRBV6-5

CDR3 protein: ASSVGVGAVNYGYT
J gene: TRBJ1-2
CDR3 length: 14
V gene: TRBV9

CDR3 protein: SVIQGTYEQY
J gene: TRBJ2-7
CDR3 length: 10
V gene: TRBV29-1

CDR3 protein: ASSLTGTETEAF
J gene: TRBJ1-1
CDR3 length: 12
V gene: TRBV7-3